This T cell receptor (beta chain) emerged from a study of shared clonotypes between healthy human individuals. Notes on the study in general: Clonotypes that were shared across a few donors made up around 5.5% of naive CD4 clonotypes. Relative to memory subsets, naive subsets generally showed larger estimated richness.

Several immunoSEQ plates received, in even portions, the genomic DNA of each subset. Clones were read by immunoSEQ multiplex PCR, and TCRdb kept only the in-frame ones, dropping some. The sample lists roughly 2.2 million clones, more than 80% seen once, with about 0.41% in the top ten. The CDR3 is 14 amino acids. CDR1 and CDR2 (germline): SGHAT, FQDESV (reference sequence). V was cut by 9 bases and J by 4 bases, with 16 bases left in between. In regard to this clone: Its antigen remains unidentified.

The receptor was derived from a man aged 18 to 30 in good health. Some clones in this sample may be carry-over from other donors' samples. The V gene is TRBV11-1, the J gene TRBJ2-1, with a possible D match to TRBD1 (6 bases). The specimen was naive CD4+ T cells from PBMCs. Subset denoted: CD45RA+ positively selected. The CDR3 DNA reads TGTGCCAGTAAGCGACAGGCTGAATACAATGAGCAGTTCTTC. Its protein is CASKRQAEYNEQFF.